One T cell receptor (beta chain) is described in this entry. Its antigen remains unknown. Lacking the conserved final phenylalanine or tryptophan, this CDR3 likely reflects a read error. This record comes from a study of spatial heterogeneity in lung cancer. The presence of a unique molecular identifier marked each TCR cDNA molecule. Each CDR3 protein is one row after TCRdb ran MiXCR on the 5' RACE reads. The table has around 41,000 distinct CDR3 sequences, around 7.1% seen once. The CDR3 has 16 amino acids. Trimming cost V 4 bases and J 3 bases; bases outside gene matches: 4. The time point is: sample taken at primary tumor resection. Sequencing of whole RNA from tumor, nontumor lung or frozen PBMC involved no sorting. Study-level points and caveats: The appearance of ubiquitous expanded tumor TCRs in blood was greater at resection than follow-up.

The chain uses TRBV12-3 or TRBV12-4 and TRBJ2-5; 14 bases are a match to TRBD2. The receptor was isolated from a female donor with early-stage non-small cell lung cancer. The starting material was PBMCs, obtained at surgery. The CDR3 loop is CASSSKGLAGEETQYY. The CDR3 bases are TGTGCCAGCAGTTCTAAGGGACTAGCGGGGGAAGAGACCCAGTACTAC.